One and the same sample provided the 29 T cell receptor beta chains below, sequenced in a study of shared clonotypes between healthy human individuals. Sequencing was performed with immunoSEQ multiplex PCR; in TCRdb, only in-frame clones are kept and a portion is missing. This table holds 1.4 million to 1.5 million clones, more than 95% found once. The source material was naive CD4+ T cells sorted from blood. Noted subset: CD45RA+ positively selected. The receptor source for this set is a young man in good health.

This clone was seen a handful of times. V usage is TRBV7-2 and J usage is TRBJ2-2, with D possibly matching TRBD2 (6 bases). The V end was cut by 5 bases, the J end by 4 bases, with 23 bases between. Germline V gene lookup returns CDR1 SGHTA and CDR2 FQGNSA. CDR3 length: 18 amino acids. The CDR3 is CASSPYPLAPVSTGELFF. The CDR3 region has the DNA TGTGCCAGCAGCCCCTACCCACTAGCACCCGTGAGCACCGGGGAGCTGTTTTTT.

This clone was counted a single time. The chain combines TRBV11-2 with TRBJ2-2; 10 nucleotides match TRBD2. Germline V lookup: CDR1 SGHAT, CDR2 FQNNGV. V shed 2 bases and J 6 bases; nucleotides not matched to a gene: 3. The CDR3 is 15 amino acids. The CDR3 sequence is CASSLRLAGPGELFF. CDR3 coding DNA: TGTGCCAGCAGCTTACGACTAGCGGGTCCCGGGGAGCTGTTTTTT.

This chain uses TRBV4-3 with TRBJ2-1; weak D call: TRBD2 (6 bases). Per germline, CDR1 LGHNA and CDR2 YSLEER. The CDR3 spans 15 residues. V was pared by 3 bases and J by 7 bases, with 16 bases between. DNA for the CDR3: TGCGCCAGCAGCCACAAAACGGGAGTAGGTAATGAGCAGTTCTTC. Amino acid sequence: CASSHKTGVGNEQFF.

This chain connects TRBV30 to TRBJ2-3; TRBD1 matches 7 bases. CDR1 is GTSNPN, CDR2 SVGIG, per germline (reference sequence). The CDR3 sequence is 13 residues long. V trimming: 2 bases; J trimming: 6 bases; junction bases outside the gene matches: 5. The chain's CDR3 is CAWSIRGRDTQYF. Here the CDR3 DNA reads TGTGCCTGGAGTATAAGGGGGCGCGATACGCAGTATTTT.

The chain joins TRBV18 to TRBJ1-2, with TRBD1 identical over 7 bases. V shed 6 bases and J 3 bases; nucleotides not matched to a gene: 7. Germline V CDR1 and CDR2: KGHSH, LQKENI. The length of the CDR3 is 14 residues. As DNA, the CDR3 is TGTGCCAGCTCCCTCCCAGGGGGTGACTATGGCTACACCTTC. Translated: CASSLPGGDYGYTF.

The chain couples TRBV7-3 to TRBJ2-1, with 12 bases aligning to TRBD2. This CDR3 comprises 17 residues. From germline, CDR1 is SGHTA and CDR2 FQGTGA. With V trimmed by 6 bases and J by 8 bases, 14 bases remained unmatched. The CDR3 DNA is TGTGCCAGCAGGGAAAAGGGGCTAGCGGGAGGGCCCCATGAGCAGTTCTTC. Protein product: CASREKGLAGGPHEQFF.

The J gene is TRBJ2-3, the V gene TRBV5-6; the match to TRBD2 covers 9 bases. After removal of 3 bases from V and 4 bases from J, the junction contained 6 bases not matched to a gene. Germline V gene data show CDR1 as SGHDT and CDR2 as YYEEEE. The CDR3 spans 15 residues. CDR3 residues: CASSSGLATADTQYF. The CDR3 nucleotides are TGTGCCAGCAGCTCAGGACTAGCGACGGCAGATACGCAGTATTTT.

This chain connects TRBV28 to TRBJ2-2; TRBD2 aligns across 8 bases. After removal of 0 bases from V and 7 bases from J, the junction contained 1 base not matched to a gene. In germline, CDR1 is MDHEN, CDR2 SYDVKM. The CDR3 sequence is 14 residues long. CDR3 sequence (DNA): TGTGCCAGCAGTTTATGGCTAGCGGGCGGGGAGCTGTTTTTT. Translating gives CASSLWLAGGELFF.

The rearrangement links TRBV9 to TRBJ1-2; a possible D gene is TRBD1 (6 bases). The length of the CDR3 is 15 residues. V gave up 0 bases and J gave up 4 bases, with 13 bases separating them. CDR1 is SGDLS and CDR2 is YYNGEE in the germline V gene. CDR3: CASSVARGSRYGYTF. The CDR3, as DNA: TGTGCCAGCAGCGTAGCGAGGGGGTCTCGCTATGGCTACACCTTC. The whole variable domain, remainder taken from reference TRBV9 and TRBJ1-2, is DSGVTQTPKHLITATGQRVTLRCSPRSGDLSVYWYQQSLDQGLQFLIQYYNGEERAKGNILERFSAQQFPDLHSELNLSSLELGDSALYFCASSVARGSRYGYTFGSGTRLTVV.

This clone was detected a few times. V is TRBV6-5 and J is TRBJ2-7, with 7 bases that match TRBD2. The germline V gene has CDR1 MNHEY and CDR2 SVGAGI. The CDR3 is 15 amino acids. The junction had 11 bases not matched to a gene; V was cut back by 6 bases and J by 3 bases. CDR3 DNA: TGTGCCAGCAGACTACCGGAGCGGGAATTCTACGAGCAGTACTTC. As protein: CASRLPEREFYEQYF.

This clone was picked up one time. The chain uses TRBV11-1 and TRBJ2-2; D ambiguous. This CDR3 comprises 12 residues. Germline lookup yields CDR1 SGHAT and CDR2 FQDESV (reference sequence). The V end lost 3 bases, the J end lost 4 bases, and 3 bases lay between the germline ends. CDR3 nucleotide sequence: TGTGCCAGCAGCTTTGTCACCGGGGAGCTGTTTTTT. It encodes CASSFVTGELFF.

This chain links TRBV5-8 with TRBJ2-3; no reliable D call. V was pared by 0 bases and J by 4 bases, with 12 bases between. CDR1 and CDR2 (germline): SGHTS, YDEGEE. The CDR3 spans 15 residues. This chain's CDR3 is CASSLAPSNSDTQYF. The CDR3 nucleotides are TGTGCCAGCAGCTTGGCCCCCTCTAACTCAGATACGCAGTATTTT. The whole variable domain, remainder taken from reference TRBV5-8 and TRBJ2-3, is EAGVTQSPTHLIKTRGQQATLRCSPISGHTSVYWYQQALGLGLQFLLWYDEGEERNRGNFPPRFSGRQFPNYSSELNVNALELEDSALYLCASSLAPSNSDTQYFGPGTRLTVL.

Of note for this clone: The identical CDR3 is also encoded by other nucleotide sequences in the sample. This chain connects TRBV5-1 to TRBJ2-1; no definite D call. V dropped 0 bases and J dropped 6 bases, with 7 bases sitting between them. The CDR3 length is 13 residues. CDR1 is SGHRS, CDR2 YFSETQ, per germline. The CDR3 nucleotides are TGCGCCAGCAGCTTGGGCCCGTCCAATGAGCAGTTCTTC. Translating it yields CASSLGPSNEQFF.

V and J are TRBV5-8 and TRBJ2-7; D call uncertain. This CDR3 spans 17 amino acids. V was clipped by 5 bases and J by 3 bases, with 24 bases between them. CDR1 and CDR2 (germline): SGHTS, YDEGEE. The CDR3: CASRPEQGLETFYEQYF. The CDR3 bases are TGTGCCAGCAGACCGGAACAAGGGCTGGAGACATTCTACGAGCAGTACTTC.

This clone was seen a single time. V and J are TRBV5-1 and TRBJ1-1, with unresolved D. V lost 4 bases, J lost 0 bases, and 13 bases lay in between. From germline, CDR1 is SGHRS and CDR2 YFSETQ. This CDR3 is 15 amino acids long. In DNA form, the CDR3 reads TGCGCCAGCAGCCCCGGGAAAAACATGAACACTGAAGCTTTCTTT. It yields the protein CASSPGKNMNTEAFF. Filled out from reference TRBV5-1 and TRBJ1-1, the complete variable domain reads KAGVTQTPRYLIKTRGQQVTLSCSPISGHRSVSWYQQTPGQGLQFLFEYFSETQRNKGNFPGRFSGRQFSNSRSEMNVSTLELGDSALYLCASSPGKNMNTEAFFGQGTRLTVV.

This chain links TRBV25-1 with TRBJ1-5; D uncertain. The V gene lost 1 base and the J gene lost 4 bases, with 8 bases spanning the gap. From germline, CDR1 is MGHDK and CDR2 SYGVNS. The length of the CDR3 is 14 residues. For the CDR3, the DNA is TGTGCCAGCAGTGAATTGGACGGAAATCAGCCCCAGCATTTT. Translating gives CASSELDGNQPQHF.

This clone was found a few times. The CDR3, as DNA: TGTGCCAGCAGTGTATCAGGGGGCTCTGGAAACACCATATATTTT. This sequence encodes CASSVSGGSGNTIYF. The chain combines TRBV2 with TRBJ1-3; 7 positions agree with TRBD1. The CDR3 sequence is 15 residues long. Germline CDR1 is SNHLY and CDR2 is FYNNEI. Trimming at V came to 4 bases and at J to 0 bases, leaving 3 bases not matched to a gene.

The gene calls are TRBV18 and TRBJ2-7, with D possibly being TRBD2 (7 bases). The length of the CDR3 is 18 residues. The V end lost 2 bases, the J end lost 1 base, and 21 bases lay between the germline ends. Looked up from germline, CDR1 is KGHSH and CDR2 is LQKENI. CDR3 sequence: CASSPVRGGRQGSYEQYF. The CDR3 nucleotides read TGTGCCAGCTCACCAGTTCGCGGGGGACGCCAGGGGTCCTACGAGCAGTACTTC. Combining the CDR3 with reference TRBV18 and TRBJ2-7 gives the whole variable domain NAGVMQNPRHLVRRRGQEARLRCSPMKGHSHVYWYRQLPEEGLKFMVYLQKENIIDESGMPKERFSAEFPKEGPSILRIQQVVRGDSAAYFCASSPVRGGRQGSYEQYFGPGTRLTVT.

V usage is TRBV14 and J usage is TRBJ2-3, with D possibly being TRBD2 (6 bases). Trimming cost V 1 base and J 3 bases, with 14 bases left between them. Per the germline V gene, CDR1 is SGHDN and CDR2 is FVKESK. The CDR3 totals 16 residues. The CDR3 loop reads CASSQGRERRTDTQYF. The CDR3 DNA follows: TGTGCCAGCAGCCAAGGTCGGGAGAGGCGGACAGATACGCAGTATTTT.

A few counts support this clone. This chain joins TRBV7-9 and TRBJ2-7; 8 nucleotides align to TRBD2. This CDR3 region has 13 residues. V trimming: 1 base; J trimming: 10 bases; junction bases outside the gene matches: 6. The germline gives CDR1 SEHNR, CDR2 FQNEAQ (reference sequence). The DNA for the CDR3 is TGTGCCAGCAGCTTAGGAGAGCGGGAGAGTCAGTACTTC. Translation: CASSLGERESQYF.

This sequence joins TRBV11-2 and TRBJ2-7; D possibly corresponds to TRBD2 (6 bases). CDR1 is SGHAT, CDR2 FQNNGV, per germline. Trimming shortened V by 1 base and J by 1 base, and 11 bases separated the two germline ends. The CDR3 contains 15 residues. This chain's CDR3 is CASSLGTSMSYEQYF. The CDR3 DNA reads TGTGCCAGCAGCTTAGGTACTAGCATGTCCTACGAGCAGTACTTC. Full variable domain (remainder filled in from reference TRBV11-2 and TRBJ2-7): EAGVAQSPRYKIIEKRQSVAFWCNPISGHATLYWYQQILGQGPKLLIQFQNNGVVDDSQLPKDRFSAERLKGVDSTLKIQPAKLEDSAVYLCASSLGTSMSYEQYFGPGTRLTVT.

The CDR3 sequence: CASSLLLAGVSGEQYF. For the CDR3, the DNA is TGTGCCAGCAGCCTACTCCTGGCGGGGGTGAGCGGCGAGCAGTACTTC. This chain uses TRBV7-2 with TRBJ2-7, with TRBD2 identical over 7 bases. The germline gives CDR1 SGHTA, CDR2 FQGNSA. This CDR3 spans 16 amino acids. V shed 5 bases, J shed 6 bases, and the junction held 16 bases outside the gene matches. Together with reference TRBV7-2 and TRBJ2-7, the CDR3 gives the full variable domain: GAGVSQSPSNKVTEKGKDVELRCDPISGHTALYWYRQSLGQGLEFLIYFQGNSAPDKSGLPSDRFSAERTGGSVSTLTIQRTQQEDSAVYLCASSLLLAGVSGEQYFGPGTRLTVT.

The rearrangement uses TRBV7-6 and TRBJ2-2; 8 bases match TRBD2. The CDR3 sequence is 17 residues long. Germline assignment: CDR1 SGHVS and CDR2 FNYEAQ. Trimming at V came to 1 base and at J to 0 bases, leaving 4 bases not matched to a gene. The CDR3: CASSLGTSWANTGELFF. The CDR3 region has the DNA TGTGCCAGCAGCTTAGGGACTAGCTGGGCGAACACCGGGGAGCTGTTTTTT.

This CDR3 is CASSPRRLAGTLNEQFF. DNA for the CDR3: TGTGCCAGCAGCCCGCGAAGGCTAGCGGGAACACTGAATGAGCAGTTCTTC. V gene TRBV7-8 combines with J gene TRBJ2-1; TRBD2 agrees at 9 bases. V was clipped by 5 bases and J by 7 bases; unmatched bases: 15. Germline V gene sequence: CDR1 SGHVS, CDR2 FQNEAQ. The CDR3 sequence is 17 residues long.

This clone was counted once. This chain joins TRBV6-5 and TRBJ1-1, with D maybe TRBD1 (5 bases). CDR1 and CDR2 from the germline V gene are MNHEY and SVGAGI. This CDR3 spans 15 amino acids. Trimming pared 5 bases from V and 3 bases from J, leaving 16 bases between. CDR3: CASSPRDLRYTEAFF. CDR3 bases: TGTGCCAGCAGTCCACGGGACTTGAGGTACACTGAAGCTTTCTTT.

The rearrangement uses TRBV7-2 and TRBJ2-1, with TRBD2 matching 14 bases. CDR1 and CDR2 from the germline V gene are SGHTA and FQGNSA. The CDR3 has 15 residues. With V trimmed by 7 bases and J by 7 bases, 6 bases remained unmatched. The CDR3 is CASTPGLAGENEQFF. In nucleotides, the CDR3 is TGTGCCAGCACTCCGGGACTAGCGGGAGAAAATGAGCAGTTCTTC.

In regard to this clone: In the same sample, other DNA sequences code for this CDR3. The rearrangement uses TRBV5-1 and TRBJ2-5; D gene ambiguous. CDR1 and CDR2 (germline): SGHRS, YFSETQ. Trimming pared 0 bases from V and 2 bases from J, leaving 5 bases between. CDR3 size: 13 residues. CDR3 amino acids: CASSLDLQETQYF. The CDR3, as DNA: TGCGCCAGCAGCTTGGACTTGCAAGAGACCCAGTACTTC.

The CDR3 sequence is CASSLGGQGFYEQYF. In nucleotides, the CDR3 is TGTGCCAGCAGCTTGGGGGGACAGGGTTTCTACGAGCAGTACTTC. This rearrangement joins TRBV5-4 to TRBJ2-7, with 9 nucleotides matching TRBD1. Germline-derived CDR1 and CDR2 are SGHNT and YYREEE (reference sequence). The ends lost 0 bases at V and 3 bases at J; junction bases unmatched: 4. The CDR3 contains 15 residues. Filled out from reference TRBV5-4 and TRBJ2-7, the complete variable domain reads ETGVTQSPTHLIKTRGQQVTLRCSSQSGHNTVSWYQQALGQGPQFIFQYYREEENGRGNFPPRFSGLQFPNYSSELNVNALELDDSALYLCASSLGGQGFYEQYFGPGTRLTVT.

This chain joins TRBV28 and TRBJ1-4, with 7 bases identical to TRBD1. The CDR3 extends over 15 amino acids. After removal of 5 bases from V and 5 bases from J, the junction contained 8 bases not matched to a gene. Germline V CDR1 and CDR2: MDHEN, SYDVKM. This chain's CDR3 is CASSAYRGWNEKLFF. The CDR3 DNA sequence: TGTGCCAGCAGTGCATACAGGGGATGGAATGAAAAACTGTTTTTT.